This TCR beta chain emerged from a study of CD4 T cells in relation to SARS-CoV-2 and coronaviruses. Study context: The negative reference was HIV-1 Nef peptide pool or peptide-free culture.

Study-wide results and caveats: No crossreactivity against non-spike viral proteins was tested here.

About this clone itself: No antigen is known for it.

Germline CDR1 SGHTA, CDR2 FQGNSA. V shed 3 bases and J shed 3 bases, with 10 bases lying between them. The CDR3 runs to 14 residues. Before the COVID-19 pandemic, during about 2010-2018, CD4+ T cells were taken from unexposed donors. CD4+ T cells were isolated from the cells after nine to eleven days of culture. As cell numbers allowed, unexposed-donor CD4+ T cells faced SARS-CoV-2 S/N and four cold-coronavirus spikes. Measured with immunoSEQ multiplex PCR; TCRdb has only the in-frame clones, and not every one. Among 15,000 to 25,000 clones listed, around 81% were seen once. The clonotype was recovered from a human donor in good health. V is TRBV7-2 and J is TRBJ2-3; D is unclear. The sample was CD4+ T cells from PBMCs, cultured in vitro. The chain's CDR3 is CASSFYLKTDTQYF. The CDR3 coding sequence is TGTGCCAGCAGCTTCTACCTTAAGACAGATACGCAGTATTTT.